This record looks at one T cell receptor beta chain sequence and its context. The antigen is not known. Samples held roughly 0.85-11 million cryopreserved PBMC, and DNA extraction followed. Samples were assayed with immunoSEQ v3.0 at survey level. Profiling relied on immunoSEQ multiplex PCR, and the TCRdb table lists in-frame clones only, not all of them. The profile shows roughly 30,000 clones, approximately 80% of them singletons. The entry originates in a study of long-term antiretroviral therapy in people with HIV. Whole-study results and caveats: Although diversity increased after ART, it remained lower than in transplant donor controls. Blood in the study was drawn between about 2003 and 2017, possibly under older ART regimens, which may be less effective than current ones.

Looked up from germline, CDR1 is MNHNS and CDR2 is SASEGT. This CDR3 spans 13 amino acids. V and J are TRBV6-1 and TRBJ1-1, with unresolved D. The sequence came from a man aged 25-45 years with HIV. Sequencing was performed on unsorted PBMCs, taken roughly 2.7 years after starting antiretroviral therapy. The chain's CDR3 is CGTNLEVFGEAFF. In nucleotides, the CDR3 is TGTGGAACCAACCTCGAGGTGTTCGGTGAAGCTTTCTTT.